This T cell receptor beta chain was obtained from a study of HIV-infected patients and healthy controls. Study findings and constraints: HIV-infected patients shared fewer CDR3 sequences between individuals than healthy controls. Unequal distinct sequence numbers between patients and controls complicated comparisons. The authors saw processing only sixteen HIV-infected individuals as a major limitation on generality.

Roughly three months, about 14 weeks, into antiretroviral therapy, follow-up blood was collected. The repertoire came from unfractionated whole blood and reflected all unsorted peripheral T cells. Reverse transcription used 500 to 550 ng RNA and constant-region primers for alpha and beta. Separate chain-specific third strand synthesis with multiplexing indices produced the alpha and beta libraries. The library got P5 and P7 elements plus a second index, then a roughly 23-cycle PCR. One entry per CDR3 protein results from TCRdb running MiXCR on the 5' RACE reads. The sample contains under 5,000 distinct CDR3 sequences, about 8.3% of which appear only once. The germline gives CDR1 SGHAT, CDR2 FQNNGV. The V and J ends lost 1 base and 7 bases respectively, with 17 bases between them. The CDR3 covers 15 residues. This clonotype was counted ten times or more. Its antigen is not known.

The chain links TRBV11-2 to TRBJ2-7; D might be TRBD1 (6 bases). This clonotype was sampled from an adult with HIV infection. This specimen consisted of blood, obtained during antiretroviral therapy. CDR3 loop: CASSLVTPQGREQYF. The CDR3 DNA reads TGTGCCAGCAGCTTAGTCACCCCACAGGGTCGGGAGCAGTACTTC. Filled out from reference TRBV11-2 and TRBJ2-7, the complete variable domain reads EAGVAQSPRYKIIEKRQSVAFWCNPISGHATLYWYQQILGQGPKLLIQFQNNGVVDDSQLPKDRFSAERLKGVDSTLKIQPAKLEDSAVYLCASSLVTPQGREQYFGPGTRLTVT.